Below are 22 T cell receptor beta chains sequenced from a single sample in a study of shared clonotypes between healthy human individuals. Repertoires were generated with immunoSEQ multiplex PCR, while TCRdb's copy carries only in-frame clones and drops some. The sample lists approximately 320,000 clones, roughly 91% occurring once. Source material: memory CD8+ T cells sorted from blood. As for subset: CD45RO+ cells pooled with CCR7-negative TemRA cells. Receptor source: a man younger than 30 in good health.

This chain links TRBV7-9 with TRBJ1-1; weak D call: TRBD1 (5 bases). Trimming removed 6 bases from V and 8 bases from J, with 13 bases in between. The length of the CDR3 is 12 residues. The germline V gene has CDR1 SEHNR and CDR2 FQNEAQ (reference sequence). This CDR3 is CASSLQEGEAFF. The CDR3 DNA reads as TGTGCCAGCAGTCTACAGGAGGGGGAAGCTTTCTTT.

The chain carries TRBV5-1 and TRBJ2-4, with D possibly TRBD2 on 6 matching bases. The V end lost 4 bases, the J end lost 6 bases, and 20 bases lay between the germline ends. The germline gives CDR1 SGHRS, CDR2 YFSETQ. The CDR3 covers 16 residues. In DNA, the CDR3 is TGCGCCAGCAGCGCGAGACTAGACGGTGGTACAAACATTCAGTACTTC. Its protein product is CASSARLDGGTNIQYF.

The V and J genes are TRBV4-1 and TRBJ1-1; TRBD1 matches at 7 bases. V lost 3 bases to trimming and J lost 4 bases; unmatched junction nucleotides: 14. The CDR3 runs to 17 residues. Germline-derived CDR1 and CDR2 are MGHRA and YSYEKL. The CDR3 sequence is CASSQEWTGEGVTEAFF. Here the CDR3 DNA reads TGCGCCAGCAGCCAGGAATGGACAGGAGAGGGCGTCACTGAAGCTTTCTTT.

The chain uses TRBV15 and TRBJ1-2; 7 bases match TRBD1. Looked up from germline, CDR1 is LNHNV and CDR2 is YYDKDF (reference sequence). This CDR3 comprises 20 residues. With 7 bases clipped from V and 1 base from J, the junction kept 24 bases outside the gene matches. As DNA, the CDR3 is TGTGCCACCACGTCCCCCACCACAGGGGACTCCCCCAGGTATAACTATGGCTACACCTTC. Translating it yields CATTSPTTGDSPRYNYGYTF. Full variable domain (missing parts from reference TRBV15 and TRBJ1-2): DAMVIQNPRYQVTQFGKPVTLSCSQTLNHNVMYWYQQKSSQAPKLLFHYYDKDFNNEADTPDNFQSRRPNTSFCFLDIRSPGLGDTAMYLCATTSPTTGDSPRYNYGYTFGSGTRLTVV.

The chain employs TRBV18 and TRBJ2-7; D not certain. Between the trimmed V and J ends, which lost 2 bases and 3 bases, there was a span of 2 bases. Germline CDR1 KGHSH, CDR2 LQKENI. The length of the CDR3 is 11 residues. This CDR3 reads CASSPNYEQYF. The DNA of the CDR3 is TGTGCCAGCTCACCAAACTACGAGCAGTACTTC.

In regard to this clone: The same CDR3 is also encoded by other DNA sequences in this sample. The V and J genes are TRBV5-6 and TRBJ1-5; D uncertain. Germline CDR1 is SGHDT and CDR2 is YYEEEE. CDR3 length: 14 residues. Trimming stripped 0 bases from V and 0 bases from J, with 4 bases between. DNA of the CDR3: TGTGCCAGCAGCTTGGGGTATAGCAATCAGCCCCAGCATTTT. The encoded protein is CASSLGYSNQPQHF.

This clone was detected only once. V is TRBV9 and J is TRBJ1-2; D is possibly TRBD1 (6 bases). In germline, CDR1 is SGDLS, CDR2 YYNGEE. The V gene lost 3 bases and the J gene lost 4 bases, with 16 bases spanning the gap. The length of the CDR3 is 15 residues. The CDR3 here is CASSAPPGALYGYTF. The CDR3 DNA reads TGTGCCAGCAGCGCGCCCCCAGGGGCCCTCTATGGCTACACCTTC. Full variable domain (remainder filled in from reference TRBV9 and TRBJ1-2): DSGVTQTPKHLITATGQRVTLRCSPRSGDLSVYWYQQSLDQGLQFLIQYYNGEERAKGNILERFSAQQFPDLHSELNLSSLELGDSALYFCASSAPPGALYGYTFGSGTRLTVV.

J is TRBJ2-5 and V is TRBV5-6; 9 bases are a match to TRBD2. This CDR3 comprises 15 residues. Germline values: CDR1 SGHDT, CDR2 YYEEEE. The trim removed 1 base at V and 0 bases at J, leaving 1 base unmatched. This CDR3 is CASSLPSGDQETQYF. CDR3 DNA sequence: TGTGCCAGCAGCTTGCCTAGCGGGGACCAAGAGACCCAGTACTTC.

J is TRBJ2-1 and V is TRBV11-2, with 10 positions matching TRBD2. J lost 4 bases, V lost 1 base, and 10 bases had no gene match. CDR1 is SGHAT, CDR2 FQNNGV, per germline. The CDR3 extends over 18 amino acids. CDR3: CASSLVPLLAGGYNEQFF. In nucleotides, the CDR3 is TGTGCCAGCAGCTTAGTCCCGTTATTAGCGGGGGGATACAATGAGCAGTTCTTC.

V gene TRBV4-1 combines with J gene TRBJ2-1, with D perhaps TRBD1 (5 bases). Germline assignment: CDR1 MGHRA and CDR2 YSYEKL. Trimming removed 4 bases at V and 7 bases at J, with 11 bases between. This CDR3 comprises 13 residues. The CDR3: CASSPNGHNEQFF. For the CDR3, the DNA is TGCGCCAGCAGCCCTAATGGACATAATGAGCAGTTCTTC.

V gene TRBV7-9 combines with J gene TRBJ1-4, with TRBD1 matching over 7 bases. CDR1 is SEHNR and CDR2 is FQNEAQ in the germline V gene (reference sequence). This CDR3 region has 14 residues. The V gene end was trimmed by 0 bases and the J gene end by 8 bases; junction bases not matched to a gene: 3. The CDR3 nucleotides read TGTGCCAGCAGCTTAGCAGGGGGCGAGGAAAAACTGTTTTTT. This sequence encodes CASSLAGGEEKLFF.

The chain couples TRBV13 to TRBJ1-1; possibly TRBD1 for D (5 bases). Deletions cut 7 bases from V and 6 bases from J, with 15 bases between. This CDR3 has 13 residues. The germline gives CDR1 PRHDT, CDR2 FYEKMQ (reference sequence). CDR3 sequence (DNA): TGTGCCAGCATCTCCTGGGGGGGAGCTGAAGCTTTCTTT. It is translated as CASISWGGAEAFF.

This clone was recorded once. The rearrangement links TRBV27 to TRBJ2-1; TRBD1 agrees at 8 bases. The CDR3 extends over 15 amino acids. V was clipped by 4 bases and J by 7 bases; unmatched bases: 9. Germline V gene data show CDR1 as MNHEY and CDR2 as SMNVEV (reference sequence). The DNA of the CDR3 is TGTGCCAGCAGTTCCGACAGGGGCCTGGAGAATGAGCAGTTCTTC. It yields the protein CASSSDRGLENEQFF.

The gene calls are TRBV4-1 and TRBJ1-3, with D unresolved. CDR1 is MGHRA and CDR2 is YSYEKL in the germline V gene. This CDR3 spans 14 amino acids. Trimming stripped 5 bases from V and 2 bases from J, with 10 bases between. CDR3 protein: CASSNVAAGNTIYF. CDR3 nucleotides: TGCGCCAGCAGCAACGTAGCTGCTGGAAACACCATATATTTT.

The chain employs TRBV9 and TRBJ2-1; TRBD1 agrees at 7 bases. CDR3 size: 13 residues. Germline loops: CDR1 SGDLS, CDR2 YYNGEE. With 3 bases clipped from V and 8 bases from J, the junction kept 5 bases outside the gene matches. The CDR3 loop is CASSDSDRDEQFF. For the CDR3, the DNA is TGTGCCAGCAGCGATAGTGACAGGGATGAGCAGTTCTTC.

V gene TRBV5-6 combines with J gene TRBJ1-2; 7 bases map to TRBD1. The V gene's germline CDR1 is SGHDT and CDR2 YYEEEE. V lost 5 bases to trimming and J lost 4 bases; unmatched junction nucleotides: 5. This CDR3 has 13 residues. This CDR3 reads CASSLDRAYGYTF. The CDR3, as DNA: TGTGCCAGCAGTCTCGACAGGGCCTATGGCTACACCTTC.

The chain uses TRBV27 and TRBJ2-5; weak D call: TRBD2 (6 bases). Trimming removed 5 bases from V and 2 bases from J, with 9 bases in between. In germline, CDR1 is MNHEY, CDR2 SMNVEV (reference sequence). The length of the CDR3 is 13 residues. The CDR3, as DNA: TGTGCCAGCAGTGGGACTCTTCAAGAGACCCAGTACTTC. This translates into CASSGTLQETQYF.

The CDR3 here is CASSMTGDEQYF. Here the CDR3 DNA reads TGCGCCAGCAGCATGACAGGGGACGAGCAGTACTTC. The rearrangement links TRBV5-1 to TRBJ2-7, with 8 bases that match TRBD1. V dropped 4 bases and J dropped 5; count of bases not matched to a gene: 2. The CDR3 totals 12 residues. Germline values: CDR1 SGHRS, CDR2 YFSETQ.

V is TRBV5-1 and J is TRBJ1-1; the D is unclear. This CDR3 has 14 amino acids. Trimming pared 4 bases from V and 1 base from J, leaving 11 bases between. Germline assignment: CDR1 SGHRS and CDR2 YFSETQ. CDR3 DNA: TGCGCCAGCAGCCGCTCGACCCAGAACACTGAAGCTTTCTTT. Its protein product is CASSRSTQNTEAFF.

The chain has TRBV20-1 and TRBJ1-1, with unresolved D. The CDR3 contains 11 residues. Trimming removed 5 bases at V and 7 bases at J, with 11 bases between. Germline CDR1 is DFQATT and CDR2 is SNEGSKA (reference sequence). CDR3 sequence (DNA): TGCAGTGCTCGATTCCTCTTTGAAGCTTTCTTT. Protein: CSARFLFEAFF.

The rearrangement uses TRBV11-2 and TRBJ2-4, with D maybe TRBD1 (6 bases). Trimming cost V 6 bases and J 7 bases, with 16 bases left between them. The CDR3 contains 14 residues. CDR1 is SGHAT and CDR2 is FQNNGV in the germline V gene. For the CDR3, the DNA is TGTGCCAGCAGGGGGGCCGAGGTCGGTAACATTCAGTACTTC. Encoded protein: CASRGAEVGNIQYF.

This sequence joins TRBV4-1 and TRBJ1-3, with D maybe TRBD1 (5 bases). The germline V and J ends were trimmed by 4 bases and 2 bases, with 12 bases remaining between them. This CDR3 contains 15 residues. Looked up from germline, CDR1 is MGHRA and CDR2 is YSYEKL. The CDR3 sequence: CASSPGGVPGNTIYF. CDR3 nucleotide sequence: TGCGCCAGCAGCCCGGGAGGGGTCCCTGGAAACACCATATATTTT.